One T cell receptor (beta chain) is described in this entry. Clones were read by immunoSEQ multiplex PCR, and TCRdb kept only the in-frame ones, dropping some. The repertoire holds some 64,000 clones, with more than 85% as singletons. CDR3 length equals 15 residues. CDR1 and CDR2 (germline): MNHNS, SASEGT. The ends were cut back, 8 bases at V and 1 base at J, with 17 bases in the middle. This sample was taken from a study of technical replicates of blood from a handful of donors. The chain carries TRBV6-1 and TRBJ2-5; weak D call: TRBD2 (6 bases). Sequenced: PBMCs. This sequence was found in a human donor in good health. Some clones in this sample may be carry-over from other donors' samples. In DNA, the CDR3 is TGTGCCAGCCAACTCGAGGGAGGTAGCCAAGAGACCCAGTACTTC. It codes for CASQLEGGSQETQYF.